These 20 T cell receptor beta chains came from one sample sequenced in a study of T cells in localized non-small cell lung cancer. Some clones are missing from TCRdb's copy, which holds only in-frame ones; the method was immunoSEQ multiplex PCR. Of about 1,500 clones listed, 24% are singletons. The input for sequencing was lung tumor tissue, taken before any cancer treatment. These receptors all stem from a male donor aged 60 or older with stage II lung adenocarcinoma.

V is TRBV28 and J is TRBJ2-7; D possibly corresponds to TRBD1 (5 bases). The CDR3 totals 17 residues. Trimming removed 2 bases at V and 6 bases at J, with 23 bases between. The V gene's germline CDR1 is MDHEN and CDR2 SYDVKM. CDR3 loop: CASSLGQGWYIGREQYF. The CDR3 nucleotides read TGTGCCAGCAGTTTAGGGCAGGGATGGTATATAGGGCGCGAGCAGTACTTC.

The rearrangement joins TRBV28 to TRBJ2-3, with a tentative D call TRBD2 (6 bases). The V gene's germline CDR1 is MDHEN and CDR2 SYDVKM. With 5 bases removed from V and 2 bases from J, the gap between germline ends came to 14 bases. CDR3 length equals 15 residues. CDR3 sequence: CASSPLADSTDTQYF. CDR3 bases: TGTGCCAGCAGTCCTTTAGCGGATTCCACAGATACGCAGTATTTT. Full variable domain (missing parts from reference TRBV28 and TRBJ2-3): DVKVTQSSRYLVKRTGEKVFLECVQDMDHENMFWYRQDPGLGLRLIYFSYDVKMKEKGDIPEGYSVSREKKERFSLILESASTNQTSMYLCASSPLADSTDTQYFGPGTRLTVL.

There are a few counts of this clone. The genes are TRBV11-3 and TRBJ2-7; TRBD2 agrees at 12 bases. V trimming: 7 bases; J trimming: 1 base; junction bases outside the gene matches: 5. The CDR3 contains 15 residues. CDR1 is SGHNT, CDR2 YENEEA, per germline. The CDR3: CASTLAGGGSYEQYF. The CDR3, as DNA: TGTGCCAGCACGCTAGCGGGAGGGGGGTCCTACGAGCAGTACTTC.

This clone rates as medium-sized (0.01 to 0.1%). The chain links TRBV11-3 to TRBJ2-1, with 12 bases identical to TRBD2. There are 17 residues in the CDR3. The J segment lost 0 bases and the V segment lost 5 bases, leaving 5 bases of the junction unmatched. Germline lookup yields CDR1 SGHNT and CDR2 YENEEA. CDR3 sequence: CASSQGLAGLSYNEQFF. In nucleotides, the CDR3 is TGTGCCAGCAGCCAAGGACTAGCGGGACTCTCCTACAATGAGCAGTTCTTC.

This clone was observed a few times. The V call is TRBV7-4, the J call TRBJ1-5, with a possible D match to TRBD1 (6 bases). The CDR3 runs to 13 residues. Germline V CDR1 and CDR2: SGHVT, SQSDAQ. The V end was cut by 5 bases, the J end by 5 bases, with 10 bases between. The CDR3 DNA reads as TGTGCCAGCAGCCGGTACAGGGATCAGCCCCAGCATTTT. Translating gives CASSRYRDQPQHF.

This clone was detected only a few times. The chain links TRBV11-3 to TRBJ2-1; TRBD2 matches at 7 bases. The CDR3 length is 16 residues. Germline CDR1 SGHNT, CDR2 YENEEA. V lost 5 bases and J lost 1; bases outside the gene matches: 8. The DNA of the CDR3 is TGTGCCAGCAGCCTCTCGAGCGGGGTTTCCTACAATGAGCAGTTCTTC. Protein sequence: CASSLSSGVSYNEQFF. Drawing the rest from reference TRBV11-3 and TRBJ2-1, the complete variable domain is EAGVVQSPRYKIIEKKQPVAFWCNPISGHNTLYWYLQNLGQGPELLIRYENEEAVDDSQLPKDRFSAERLKGVDSTLKIQPAELGDSAVYLCASSLSSGVSYNEQFFGPGTRLTVL.

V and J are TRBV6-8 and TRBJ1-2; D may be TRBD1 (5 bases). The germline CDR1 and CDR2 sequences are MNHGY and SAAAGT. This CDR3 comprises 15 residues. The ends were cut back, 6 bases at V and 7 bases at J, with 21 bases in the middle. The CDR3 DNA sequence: TGTGCCAGCAGCCCCTCACGGGGGTCTATTCGTGGCTACACCTTC. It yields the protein CASSPSRGSIRGYTF.

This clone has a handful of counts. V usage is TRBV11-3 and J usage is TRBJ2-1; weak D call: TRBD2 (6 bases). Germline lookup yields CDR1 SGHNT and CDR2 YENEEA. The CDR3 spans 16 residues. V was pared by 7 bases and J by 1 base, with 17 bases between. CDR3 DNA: TGTGCCAGCACCACGACCCTTCGGGAGTCCTACAATGAGCAGTTCTTC. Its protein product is CASTTTLRESYNEQFF.

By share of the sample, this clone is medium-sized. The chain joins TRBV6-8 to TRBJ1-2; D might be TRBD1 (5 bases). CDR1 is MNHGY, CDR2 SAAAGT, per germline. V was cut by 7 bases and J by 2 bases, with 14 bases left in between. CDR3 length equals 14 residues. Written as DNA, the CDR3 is TGTGCCAGCACCCCCCGGGGGGTCAACTATGGCTACACCTTC. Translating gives CASTPRGVNYGYTF.

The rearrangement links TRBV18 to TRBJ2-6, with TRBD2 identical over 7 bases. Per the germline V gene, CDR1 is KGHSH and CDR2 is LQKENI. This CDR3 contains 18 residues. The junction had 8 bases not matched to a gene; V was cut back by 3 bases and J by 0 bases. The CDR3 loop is CASSPATSQSSGANVLTF. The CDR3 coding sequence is TGTGCCAGCTCACCGGCGACTAGCCAAAGCTCTGGGGCCAACGTCCTGACTTTC.

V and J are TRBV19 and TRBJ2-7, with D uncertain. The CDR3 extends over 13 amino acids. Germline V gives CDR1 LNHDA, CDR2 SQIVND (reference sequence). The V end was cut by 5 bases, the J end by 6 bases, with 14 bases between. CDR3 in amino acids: CASSLSPTSEQYF. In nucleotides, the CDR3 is TGTGCCAGTAGTCTTTCCCCGACAAGCGAGCAGTACTTC.

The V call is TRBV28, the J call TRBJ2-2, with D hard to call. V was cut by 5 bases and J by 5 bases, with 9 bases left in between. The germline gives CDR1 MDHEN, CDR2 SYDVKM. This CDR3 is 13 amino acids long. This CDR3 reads CASSRAVTGELFF. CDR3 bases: TGTGCCAGCAGTCGAGCCGTAACCGGGGAGCTGTTTTTT.

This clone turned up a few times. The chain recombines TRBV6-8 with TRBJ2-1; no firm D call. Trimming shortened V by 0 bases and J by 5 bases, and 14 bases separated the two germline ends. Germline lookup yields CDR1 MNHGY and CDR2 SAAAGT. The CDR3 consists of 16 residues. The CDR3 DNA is TGTGCCAGCAGTTACTCGATACGAGGATTCAACAATGAGCAGTTCTTC. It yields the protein CASSYSIRGFNNEQFF.

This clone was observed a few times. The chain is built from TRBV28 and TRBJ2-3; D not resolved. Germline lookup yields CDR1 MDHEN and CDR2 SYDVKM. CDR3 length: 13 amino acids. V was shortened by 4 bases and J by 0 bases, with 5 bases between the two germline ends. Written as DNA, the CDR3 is TGTGCCAGCAGTTGGGTCAGCACAGATACGCAGTATTTT. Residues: CASSWVSTDTQYF.

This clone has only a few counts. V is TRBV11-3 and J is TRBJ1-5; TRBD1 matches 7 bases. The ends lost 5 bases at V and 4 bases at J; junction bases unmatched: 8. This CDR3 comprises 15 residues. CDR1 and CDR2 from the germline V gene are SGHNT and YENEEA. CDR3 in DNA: TGTGCCAGCAGCAAAGGGACAGTTCCTAATCAGCCCCAGCATTTT. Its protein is CASSKGTVPNQPQHF.

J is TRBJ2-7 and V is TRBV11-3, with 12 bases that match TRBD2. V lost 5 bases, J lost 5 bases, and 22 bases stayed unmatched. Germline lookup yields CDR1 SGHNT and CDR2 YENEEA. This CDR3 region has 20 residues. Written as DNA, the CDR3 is TGTGCCAGCAGCCCCCTCGCTGACAGGTGGCTGACTAGCGGGAGAAACGAGCAGTACTTC. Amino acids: CASSPLADRWLTSGRNEQYF.

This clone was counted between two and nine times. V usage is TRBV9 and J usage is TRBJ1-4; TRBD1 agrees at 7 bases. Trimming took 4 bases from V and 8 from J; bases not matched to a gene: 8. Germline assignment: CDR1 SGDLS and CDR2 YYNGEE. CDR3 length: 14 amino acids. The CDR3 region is CASSRQGSGEKLFF. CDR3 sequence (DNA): TGTGCCAGCAGCAGACAGGGCTCGGGGGAAAAACTGTTTTTT.

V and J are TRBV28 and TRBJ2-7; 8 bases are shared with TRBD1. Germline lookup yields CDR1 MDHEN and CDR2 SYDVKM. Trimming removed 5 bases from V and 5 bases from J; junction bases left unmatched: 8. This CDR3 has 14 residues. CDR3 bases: TGTGCCAGCAGTCGGAGCAGGGGGCTCGACGAGCAGTACTTC. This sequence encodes CASSRSRGLDEQYF.

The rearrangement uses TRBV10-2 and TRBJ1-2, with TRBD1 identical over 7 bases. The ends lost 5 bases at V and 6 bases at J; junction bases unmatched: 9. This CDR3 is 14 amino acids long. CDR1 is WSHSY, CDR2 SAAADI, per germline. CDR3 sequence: CASSTTGHHNGYTF. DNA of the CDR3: TGCGCCAGCAGTACGACAGGGCATCATAATGGCTACACCTTC.

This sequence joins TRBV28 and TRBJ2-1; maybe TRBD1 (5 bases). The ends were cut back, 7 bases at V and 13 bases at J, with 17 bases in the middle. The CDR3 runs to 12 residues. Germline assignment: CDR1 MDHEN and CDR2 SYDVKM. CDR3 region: CASTNQRGSQFF. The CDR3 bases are TGTGCCAGCACCAATCAAAGGGGTAGTCAGTTCTTC.